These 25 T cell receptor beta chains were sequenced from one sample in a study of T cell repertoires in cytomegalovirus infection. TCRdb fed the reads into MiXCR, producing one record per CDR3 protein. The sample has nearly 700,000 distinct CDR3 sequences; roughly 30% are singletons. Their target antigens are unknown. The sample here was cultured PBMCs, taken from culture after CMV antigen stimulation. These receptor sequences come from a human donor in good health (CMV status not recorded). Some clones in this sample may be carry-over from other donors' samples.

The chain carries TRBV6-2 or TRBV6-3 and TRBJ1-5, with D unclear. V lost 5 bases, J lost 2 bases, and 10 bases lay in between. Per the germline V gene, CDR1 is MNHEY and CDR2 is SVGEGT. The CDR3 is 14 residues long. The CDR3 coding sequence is TGTGCCAGCAGTGAAATCTGGGGCAATCAGCCCCAGCATTTT. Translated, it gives CASSEIWGNQPQHF.

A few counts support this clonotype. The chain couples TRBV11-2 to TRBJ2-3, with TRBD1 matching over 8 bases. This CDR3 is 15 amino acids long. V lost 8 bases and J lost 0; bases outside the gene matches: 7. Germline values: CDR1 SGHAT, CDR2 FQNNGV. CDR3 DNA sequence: TGTGCCAGCGGCCGAGGACAGGGTAGCACAGATACGCAGTATTTT. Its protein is CASGRGQGSTDTQYF.

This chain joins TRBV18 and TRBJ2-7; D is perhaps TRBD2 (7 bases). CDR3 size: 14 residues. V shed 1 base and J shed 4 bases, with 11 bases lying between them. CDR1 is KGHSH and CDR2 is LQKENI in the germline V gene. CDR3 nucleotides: TGTGCCAGCTCACCACTCAGGGGAGGGTACGAGCAGTACTTC. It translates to CASSPLRGGYEQYF.

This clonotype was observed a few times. The CDR3 loop is CAVGGAGSRPSYNEQFF. CDR3 coding DNA: TGTGCCGTGGGGGGGGCGGGATCCAGACCCTCCTACAATGAGCAGTTCTTC. The rearrangement links TRBV25-1 to TRBJ2-1; D is perhaps TRBD2 (7 bases). The V gene lost 11 bases and the J gene lost 0 bases, with 23 bases spanning the gap. The germline gives CDR1 MGHDK, CDR2 SYGVNS. The CDR3 totals 17 residues. Drawing the rest from reference TRBV25-1 and TRBJ2-1, the complete variable domain is EADIYQTPRYLVIGTGKKITLECSQTMGHDKMYWYQQDPGMELHLIHYSYGVNSTEKGDLSSESTVSRIRTEHFPLTLESARPSHTSQYLCAVGGAGSRPSYNEQFFGPGTRLTVL.

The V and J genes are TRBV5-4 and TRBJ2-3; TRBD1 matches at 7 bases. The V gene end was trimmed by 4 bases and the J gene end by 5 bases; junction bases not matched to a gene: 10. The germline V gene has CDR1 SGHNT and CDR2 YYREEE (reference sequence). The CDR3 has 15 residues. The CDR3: CASSLPTGLIDTQYF. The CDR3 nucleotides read TGTGCCAGCAGCCTACCGACAGGGTTGATAGATACGCAGTATTTT.

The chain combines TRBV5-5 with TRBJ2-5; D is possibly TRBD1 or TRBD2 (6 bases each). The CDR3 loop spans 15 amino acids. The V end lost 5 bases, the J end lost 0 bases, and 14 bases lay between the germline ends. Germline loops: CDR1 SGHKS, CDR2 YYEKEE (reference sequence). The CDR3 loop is CASRGGRPYQETQYF. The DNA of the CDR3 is TGTGCCAGCAGGGGGGGCCGACCTTACCAAGAGACCCAGTACTTC. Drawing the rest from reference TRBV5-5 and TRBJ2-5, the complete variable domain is DAGVTQSPTHLIKTRGQQVTLRCSPISGHKSVSWYQQVLGQGPQFIFQYYEKEERGRGNFPDRFSARQFPNYSSELNVNALLLGDSALYLCASRGGRPYQETQYFGPGTRLLVL.

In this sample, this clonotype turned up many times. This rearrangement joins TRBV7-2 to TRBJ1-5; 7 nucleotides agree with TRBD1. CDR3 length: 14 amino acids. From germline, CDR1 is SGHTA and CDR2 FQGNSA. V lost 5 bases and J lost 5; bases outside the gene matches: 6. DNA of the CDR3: TGTGCCAGCAGCCTCGACAGGGCATATCAGCCCCAGCATTTT. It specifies CASSLDRAYQPQHF.

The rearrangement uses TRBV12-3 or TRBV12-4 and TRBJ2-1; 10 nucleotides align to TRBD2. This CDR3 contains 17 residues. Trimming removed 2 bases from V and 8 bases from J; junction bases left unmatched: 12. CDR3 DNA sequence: TGTGCCAGCAGTTTAAGAGATGCTAGCGGGAGTCGTTATGAGCAGTTCTTC. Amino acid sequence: CASSLRDASGSRYEQFF.

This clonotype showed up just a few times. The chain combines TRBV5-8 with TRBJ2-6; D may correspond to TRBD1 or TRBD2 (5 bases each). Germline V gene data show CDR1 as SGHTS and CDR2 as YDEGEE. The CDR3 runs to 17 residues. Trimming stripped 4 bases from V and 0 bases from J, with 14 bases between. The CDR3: CASSVGVLVSGANVLTF. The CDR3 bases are TGTGCCAGCAGCGTGGGGGTGTTGGTCTCTGGGGCCAACGTCCTGACTTTC.

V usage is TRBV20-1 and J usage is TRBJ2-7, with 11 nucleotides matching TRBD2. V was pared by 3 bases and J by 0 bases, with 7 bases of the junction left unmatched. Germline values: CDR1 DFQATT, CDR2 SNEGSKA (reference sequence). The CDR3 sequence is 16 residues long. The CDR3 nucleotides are TGCAGTGCTAGCTTAGCGGGAGGGTCTTCCTCCTACGAGCAGTACTTC. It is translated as CSASLAGGSSSYEQYF.

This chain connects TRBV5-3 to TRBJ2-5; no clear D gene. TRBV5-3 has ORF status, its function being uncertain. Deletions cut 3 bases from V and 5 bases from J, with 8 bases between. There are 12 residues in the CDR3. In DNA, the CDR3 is TGTGCCAGAAGCTCCGATTTGGAGACCCAGTACTTC. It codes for CARSSDLETQYF.

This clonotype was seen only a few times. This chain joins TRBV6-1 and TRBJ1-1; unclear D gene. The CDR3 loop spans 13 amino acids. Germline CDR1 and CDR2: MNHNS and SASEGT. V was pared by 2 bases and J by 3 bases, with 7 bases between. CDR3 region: CASSETADTEAFF. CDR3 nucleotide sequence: TGTGCCAGCAGTGAAACCGCAGACACTGAAGCTTTCTTT.

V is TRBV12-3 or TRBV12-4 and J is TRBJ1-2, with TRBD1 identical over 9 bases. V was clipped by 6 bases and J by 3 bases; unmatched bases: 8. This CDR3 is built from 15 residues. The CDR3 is CASSQKQGAHYGYTF. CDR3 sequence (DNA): TGTGCCAGCAGCCAAAAACAGGGGGCTCACTATGGCTACACCTTC.

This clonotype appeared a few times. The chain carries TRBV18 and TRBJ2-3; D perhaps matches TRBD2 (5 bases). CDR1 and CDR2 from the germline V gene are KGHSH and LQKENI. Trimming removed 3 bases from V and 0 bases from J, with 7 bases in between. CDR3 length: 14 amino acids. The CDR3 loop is CASSPWTSTDTQYF. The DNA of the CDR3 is TGTGCCAGCTCACCGTGGACTAGCACAGATACGCAGTATTTT.

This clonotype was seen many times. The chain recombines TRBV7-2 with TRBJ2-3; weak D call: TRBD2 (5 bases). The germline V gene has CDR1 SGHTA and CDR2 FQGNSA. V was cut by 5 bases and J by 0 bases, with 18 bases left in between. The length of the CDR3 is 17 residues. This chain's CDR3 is CASSALAGSSSTDTQYF. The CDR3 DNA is TGTGCCAGCAGCGCCCTGGCGGGCAGCTCTAGCACAGATACGCAGTATTTT.

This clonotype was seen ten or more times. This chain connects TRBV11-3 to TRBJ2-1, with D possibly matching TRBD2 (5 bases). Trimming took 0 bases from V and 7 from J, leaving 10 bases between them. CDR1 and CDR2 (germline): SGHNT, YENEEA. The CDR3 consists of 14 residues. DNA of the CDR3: TGTGCCAGCAGCTTAGATAGCGTCGAGAATGAGCAGTTCTTC. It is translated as CASSLDSVENEQFF.

CDR3 protein: CASSLDRWGLSGNTIYF. In DNA, the CDR3 is TGTGCCAGCAGCTTGGACAGGTGGGGTCTAAGTGGAAACACCATATATTTT. This rearrangement joins TRBV7-9 to TRBJ1-3, with TRBD1 identical over 7 bases. This CDR3 spans 17 amino acids. Germline loops: CDR1 SEHNR, CDR2 FQNEAQ (reference sequence). After removal of 3 bases from V and 3 bases from J, the junction contained 11 bases not matched to a gene.

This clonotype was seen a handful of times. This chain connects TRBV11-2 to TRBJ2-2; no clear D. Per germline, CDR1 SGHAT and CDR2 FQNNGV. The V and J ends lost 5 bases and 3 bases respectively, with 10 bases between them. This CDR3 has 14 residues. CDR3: CASSPIRYTGELFF. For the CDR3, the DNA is TGTGCCAGCAGCCCTATCCGGTACACCGGGGAGCTGTTTTTT.

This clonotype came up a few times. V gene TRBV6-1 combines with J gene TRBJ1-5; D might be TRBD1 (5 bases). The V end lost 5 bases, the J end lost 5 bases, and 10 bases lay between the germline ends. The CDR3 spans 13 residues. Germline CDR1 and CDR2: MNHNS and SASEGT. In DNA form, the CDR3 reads TGTGCCAGCAGTACGACAGTCCATCAGCCCCAGCATTTT. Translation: CASSTTVHQPQHF.

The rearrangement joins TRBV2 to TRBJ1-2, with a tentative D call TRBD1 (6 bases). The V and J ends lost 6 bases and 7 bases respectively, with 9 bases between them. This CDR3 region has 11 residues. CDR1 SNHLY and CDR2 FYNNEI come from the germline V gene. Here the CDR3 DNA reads TGTGCCAGCAGGGACAGCCTTGGCTACACCTTC. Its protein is CASRDSLGYTF.

The CDR3 loop is CASSPRGIPYEQYF. As DNA, the CDR3 is TGTGCCAGCAGCCCGCGCGGAATACCCTACGAGCAGTACTTC. This rearrangement joins TRBV7-1 to TRBJ2-7; D unclear. TRBV7-1 is flagged as an ORF with uncertain function. V was cut by 5 bases and J by 2 bases, with 13 bases left in between. The CDR3 length is 14 residues.

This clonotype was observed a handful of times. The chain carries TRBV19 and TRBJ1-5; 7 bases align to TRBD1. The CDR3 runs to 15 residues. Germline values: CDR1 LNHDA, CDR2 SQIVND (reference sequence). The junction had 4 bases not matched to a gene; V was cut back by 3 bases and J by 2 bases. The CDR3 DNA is TGTGCCAGTAGTATTGCTGGGACAGGCAATCAGCCCCAGCATTTT. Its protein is CASSIAGTGNQPQHF.

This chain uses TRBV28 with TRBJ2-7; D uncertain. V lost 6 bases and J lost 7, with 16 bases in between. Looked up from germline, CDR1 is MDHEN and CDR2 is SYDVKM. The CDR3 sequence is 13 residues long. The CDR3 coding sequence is TGTGCCAGCAGGGCCCCCGGCTCGCGGGAGCAGTACTTC. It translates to CASRAPGSREQYF.

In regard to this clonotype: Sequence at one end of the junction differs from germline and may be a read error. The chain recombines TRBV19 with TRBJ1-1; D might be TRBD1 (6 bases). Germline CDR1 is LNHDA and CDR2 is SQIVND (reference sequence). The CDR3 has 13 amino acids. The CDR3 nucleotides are TGTGCCAGCGGACAGAGGGGATACACTGAAGCTTTATTT. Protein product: CASGQRGYTEALF.

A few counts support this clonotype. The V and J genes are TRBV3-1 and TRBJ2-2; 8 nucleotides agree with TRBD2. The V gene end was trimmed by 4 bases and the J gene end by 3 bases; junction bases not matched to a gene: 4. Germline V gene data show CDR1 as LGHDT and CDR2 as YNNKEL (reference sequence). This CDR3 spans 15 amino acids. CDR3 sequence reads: CASSRPGLDTGELFF. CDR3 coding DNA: TGTGCCAGCAGCCGACCGGGACTAGACACCGGGGAGCTGTTTTTT. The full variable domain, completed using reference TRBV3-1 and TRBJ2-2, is DTAVSQTPKYLVTQMGNDKSIKCEQNLGHDTMYWYKQDSKKFLKIMFSYNNKELIINETVPNRFSPKSPDKAHLNLHINSLELGDSAVYFCASSRPGLDTGELFFGEGSRLTVL.